Shown below are 10 T cell receptor beta chains from a single sample sequenced in a study of blood T cell repertoires in COVID-19. The protocol was immunoSEQ multiplex PCR, while the TCRdb copy is restricted to in-frame clones and leaves out a portion. This sample has around 210,000 clones, with approximately 88% found just once. The sequenced sample was PBMCs or T cells enriched from blood (not recorded which). These receptors all stem from a young woman who had recovered from COVID-19.

The chain couples TRBV27 to TRBJ1-6, with D possibly being TRBD1 (6 bases). The CDR3 is 18 residues long. Trimming cost V 3 bases and J 1 base, with 16 bases left between them. Germline V gives CDR1 MNHEY, CDR2 SMNVEV (reference sequence). The CDR3 loop is CASSFLDSLRSYNSPLHF. CDR3 nucleotides: TGTGCCAGCAGTTTCTTGGACAGCTTAAGATCCTATAATTCACCCCTCCACTTT.

CDR3 in amino acids: CASSFSDQPQHF. DNA for the CDR3: TGTGCCAGCAGCTTTTCTGATCAGCCCCAGCATTTT. The chain employs TRBV7-9 and TRBJ1-5; D not resolved. Trimming cost V 3 bases and J 5 bases, with 5 bases left between them. The germline V gene encodes CDR1 SEHNR and CDR2 FQNEAQ (reference sequence). The CDR3 consists of 12 residues.

This chain joins TRBV2 and TRBJ2-3, with unresolved D. The CDR3 is 14 residues long. V was clipped by 5 bases and J by 4 bases, with 13 bases between them. Germline assignment: CDR1 SNHLY and CDR2 FYNNEI. CDR3 protein: CASSLPDRADTQYF. The CDR3 region has the DNA TGTGCCAGCAGTCTTCCAGACCGGGCAGATACGCAGTATTTT.

The chain links TRBV18 to TRBJ1-2; tentatively, D is TRBD1 (5 bases). The CDR3 sequence is 13 residues long. V was trimmed by 0 bases and J by 8 bases, leaving 10 bases between them. In germline, CDR1 is KGHSH, CDR2 LQKENI. This chain's CDR3 is CASSPPQGGGYTF. The CDR3 nucleotides read TGTGCCAGCTCACCACCCCAGGGAGGCGGCTACACCTTC.

This rearrangement joins TRBV9 to TRBJ1-3; D perhaps matches TRBD1 (5 bases). The germline V gene encodes CDR1 SGDLS and CDR2 YYNGEE. This CDR3 contains 15 residues. V lost 3 bases to trimming and J lost 0 bases, with 10 bases between them. The DNA of the CDR3 is TGTGCCAGCAGCGCCGGACACGACTCTGGAAACACCATATATTTT. Protein product: CASSAGHDSGNTIYF. Together with reference TRBV9 and TRBJ1-3, the CDR3 gives the full variable domain: DSGVTQTPKHLITATGQRVTLRCSPRSGDLSVYWYQQSLDQGLQFLIQYYNGEERAKGNILERFSAQQFPDLHSELNLSSLELGDSALYFCASSAGHDSGNTIYFGEGSWLTVV.

The J gene is TRBJ1-2, the V gene TRBV5-4; D not resolved. Germline CDR1 SGHNT, CDR2 YYREEE (reference sequence). Trimming took off 1 base at V and 8 bases at J, with 21 bases between the two ends. The CDR3 consists of 16 residues. The CDR3 reads CASSLNTKSSGWGYTF. The DNA of the CDR3 is TGTGCCAGCAGCTTGAATACAAAAAGTAGCGGGTGGGGCTACACCTTC.

CDR3 DNA sequence: TGCGCCAGCAGCTTGGTTGCAGAAAACTATGGCTACACCTTC. It encodes CASSLVAENYGYTF. The chain recombines TRBV5-1 with TRBJ1-2; D is ambiguous. Per the germline V gene, CDR1 is SGHRS and CDR2 is YFSETQ. CDR3 length: 14 amino acids. With 0 bases removed from V and 2 bases from J, the gap between germline ends came to 8 bases.

The V and J genes are TRBV3-1 (or the pseudogene TRBV3-2) and TRBJ2-6; D is unclear. Germline CDR1 reads LGHDT; CDR2 reads YNNKEL (reference sequence). Between the trimmed V and J ends, which lost 5 bases and 0 bases, there was a span of 5 bases. This CDR3 region has 14 residues. CDR3 sequence: CASSEYSGANVLTF. The CDR3 nucleotides are TGTGCCAGCAGCGAGTACTCTGGGGCCAACGTCCTGACTTTC.

This chain connects TRBV21-1 to TRBJ2-1; the D call of TRBD1 is as the table states it, not checked on the DNA. TRBV21-1 is a known pseudogene. The CDR3 sequence is 15 residues long. DNA for the CDR3: TGTGCCAGCAGCAAAAGGGGCTGTGGCCTCCATGAGCAGTTCTTC. Amino acid sequence: CASSKRGCGLHEQFF.

CDR3 amino acids: CASSLSADSNTEAFF. CDR3 bases: TGCGCCAGCAGCTTGTCTGCGGACTCGAACACTGAAGCTTTCTTT. This chain connects TRBV5-1 to TRBJ1-1; D unresolved. This CDR3 contains 15 residues. Germline loops: CDR1 SGHRS, CDR2 YFSETQ. V was clipped by 1 base and J by 1 base, with 11 bases between them.